These 19 T cell receptor beta chains share one sample of origin, sequenced in a study of cytomegalovirus exposure and HLA in healthy donors. PCR employed 60 Vbeta and 13 Jbeta primers. TCRdb's table, derived via immunoSEQ multiplex PCR, lists solely in-frame clones and lacks some. There are fewer than 150,000 clones in the sample; about 78% occur only once, and 8.2% lies in the top ten. The specimen was PBMCs. The receptors here all came from a woman aged 40 to 50 in good health and CMV-seropositive.

The DNA of the CDR3 is TGCGCCAGCAGCCACTCGGGACAGAAGAACCAAGAGACCCAGTACTTC. Its protein is CASSHSGQKNQETQYF. The chain employs TRBV4-3 and TRBJ2-5, with 7 bases aligning to TRBD1. Germline lookup yields CDR1 LGHNA and CDR2 YSLEER. J lost 0 bases, V lost 3 bases, and 7 bases had no gene match. CDR3 length: 16 amino acids.

The V call is TRBV7-3, the J call TRBJ2-1, with a tentative D call TRBD1 (5 bases). The CDR3 runs 13 residues. The germline V gene has CDR1 SGHTA and CDR2 FQGTGA. Trimming shortened V by 5 bases and J by 6 bases, and 11 bases separated the two germline ends. The CDR3 DNA reads as TGTGCCAGCAGCCGAGATCAGGGCAATGAGCAGTTCTTC. Encoded protein: CASSRDQGNEQFF.

The chain couples TRBV5-1 to TRBJ1-1, with no clear D. This CDR3 contains 13 residues. V was cut by 0 bases and J by 3 bases, with 6 bases left in between. Germline CDR1 SGHRS, CDR2 YFSETQ. The CDR3 spells CASSLGEDTEAFF. The DNA for the CDR3 is TGCGCCAGCAGCTTGGGGGAGGACACTGAAGCTTTCTTT.

V gene TRBV6-1 combines with J gene TRBJ1-2, with 12 positions matching TRBD1. Germline V gene sequence: CDR1 MNHNS, CDR2 SASEGT. The V segment lost 2 bases and the J segment 6 bases; nucleotides outside the gene matches: 7. The CDR3 extends over 16 amino acids. CDR3 region: CASSETPGQGANGYTF. The CDR3 DNA is TGTGCCAGCAGTGAAACTCCGGGACAGGGGGCCAATGGCTACACCTTC.

The chain recombines TRBV5-1 with TRBJ2-5, with 8 bases matching TRBD2. With V trimmed by 4 bases and J by 2 bases, 7 bases remained unmatched. Germline-derived CDR1 and CDR2 are SGHRS and YFSETQ. This CDR3 spans 15 amino acids. CDR3 DNA sequence: TGCGCCAGCAGCCCCCAGACTAGCGCGCAAGAGACCCAGTACTTC. Amino acid sequence: CASSPQTSAQETQYF.

The rearrangement joins TRBV5-6 to TRBJ2-1; weak D call: TRBD2 (5 bases). Germline loops: CDR1 SGHDT, CDR2 YYEEEE. V lost 0 bases and J lost 2, with 12 bases in between. The CDR3 contains 16 residues. The CDR3: CASSLAREAAYNEQFF. Here the CDR3 DNA reads TGTGCCAGCAGCTTGGCCCGGGAAGCGGCCTACAATGAGCAGTTCTTC.

This clone was counted between two and nine times. The J gene is TRBJ2-7, the V gene TRBV29-1, with 7 nucleotides matching TRBD1. V was pared by 1 base and J by 5 bases, with 5 bases of the junction left unmatched. From germline, CDR1 is SQVTM and CDR2 ANQGSEA. The CDR3 runs to 13 residues. The CDR3 loop is CSVEGPDRDEQYF. The CDR3 DNA is TGCAGCGTTGAAGGTCCTGACAGGGACGAGCAGTACTTC.

CDR3: CAIRGPGNTEAFF. The CDR3 DNA sequence: TGTGCCATCAGGGGGCCGGGGAACACTGAAGCTTTCTTT. V gene TRBV10-3 combines with J gene TRBJ1-1; D might be TRBD1 (5 bases). From germline, CDR1 is ENHRY and CDR2 SYGVKD. V dropped 6 bases and J dropped 1 base, with 9 bases sitting between them. The CDR3 has 13 amino acids.

V and J are TRBV2 and TRBJ2-2; weak D call: TRBD2 (6 bases). Germline values: CDR1 SNHLY, CDR2 FYNNEI. This CDR3 region has 15 residues. With 6 bases removed from V and 8 bases from J, the gap between germline ends came to 19 bases. Here the CDR3 reads CASRLNGDFYGELFF. In nucleotides, the CDR3 is TGTGCCAGCAGGCTTAACGGGGACTTTTATGGGGAGCTGTTTTTT.

The genes are TRBV29-1 and TRBJ1-4; D may be TRBD1 (5 bases). The CDR3 is 13 residues long. Looked up from germline, CDR1 is SQVTM and CDR2 is ANQGSEA. V was shortened by 0 bases and J by 7 bases, with 9 bases between the two germline ends. The CDR3 region is CSVEETVGEKLFF. CDR3 DNA sequence: TGCAGCGTTGAAGAGACAGTTGGTGAAAAACTGTTTTTT.

The rearrangement links TRBV29-1 to TRBJ1-2, with TRBD1 matching 7 bases. From germline, CDR1 is SQVTM and CDR2 ANQGSEA. There are 12 residues in the CDR3. With 3 bases clipped from V and 8 bases from J, the junction kept 6 bases outside the gene matches. As DNA, the CDR3 is TGCAGCGTTGACGGCAGGGGGTTGGGCTACACCTTC. Encoded protein: CSVDGRGLGYTF.

This clone has more than one count but fewer than ten. The chain employs TRBV14 and TRBJ1-5; TRBD1 aligns across 8 bases. Germline V gene lookup returns CDR1 SGHDN and CDR2 FVKESK. Trimming removed 3 bases from V and 1 base from J; junction bases left unmatched: 11. The CDR3 totals 18 residues. The CDR3 protein is CASSHRQGPVLSNQPQHF. The CDR3 region has the DNA TGTGCCAGCAGCCACCGACAGGGGCCCGTATTAAGCAATCAGCCCCAGCATTTT.

The gene calls are TRBV6-4 and TRBJ1-4; 8 bases are shared with TRBD1. Trimming at V came to 3 bases and at J to 3 bases, leaving 6 bases not matched to a gene. The length of the CDR3 is 16 residues. Per the germline V gene, CDR1 is MRHNA and CDR2 is SNTAGT. The CDR3 DNA is TGTGCCAGCAGTGATGTCAGGGGGCTTGCTAATGAAAAACTGTTTTTT. This encodes CASSDVRGLANEKLFF.

The chain is built from TRBV6-5 and TRBJ1-1; possible D gene TRBD1, 6 bases. The germline CDR1 and CDR2 sequences are MNHEY and SVGAGI. The CDR3 is 16 residues long. Trimming removed 2 bases from V and 1 base from J, with 14 bases in between. CDR3 sequence: CASSYAKSGQNTEAFF. The CDR3 bases are TGTGCCAGCAGTTACGCGAAGTCGGGACAGAACACTGAAGCTTTCTTT.

V usage is TRBV25-1 and J usage is TRBJ1-1, with 7 bases fitting TRBD1. Germline CDR1 and CDR2: MGHDK and SYGVNS. The CDR3 consists of 15 residues. J lost 3 bases, V lost 6 bases, and 10 bases had no gene match. CDR3 protein: CASRGGAFLDTEAFF. The CDR3 DNA reads TGTGCCAGCAGAGGGGGCGCATTTCTGGACACTGAAGCTTTCTTT.

The chain links TRBV5-4 to TRBJ1-2; TRBD1 aligns across 10 bases. V trimming: 4 bases; J trimming: 6 bases; junction bases outside the gene matches: 9. Germline loops: CDR1 SGHNT, CDR2 YYREEE (reference sequence). The CDR3 contains 15 residues. CDR3 sequence: CASSQDRGRDHGYTF. The CDR3 DNA sequence: TGTGCCAGCAGCCAAGACAGGGGGCGCGACCATGGCTACACCTTC.

This clone was counted a single time. The gene calls are TRBV29-1 and TRBJ1-1; D remains ambiguous. The CDR3 has 12 residues. Between the trimmed V and J ends, which lost 7 bases and 1 base, there was a span of 10 bases. The germline V gene has CDR1 SQVTM and CDR2 ANQGSEA. The CDR3 sequence is CSGGKGNTEAFF. DNA of the CDR3: TGCAGCGGCGGAAAAGGGAACACTGAAGCTTTCTTT.

CDR3 sequence: CASGQGSSYEQYF. The DNA of the CDR3 is TGCGCCAGCGGACAGGGGAGCTCCTACGAGCAGTACTTC. V is TRBV5-1 and J is TRBJ2-7; 9 bases align to TRBD1. The CDR3 consists of 13 residues. Germline values: CDR1 SGHRS, CDR2 YFSETQ. Losses at the gene ends were 7 bases for V and 0 bases for J; bases not matched to a gene: 2.

This clone was observed a few times. The rearrangement joins TRBV5-4 to TRBJ2-1, with TRBD2 identical over 11 bases. The CDR3 is made up of 14 amino acids. The germline V gene encodes CDR1 SGHNT and CDR2 YYREEE (reference sequence). Trimming cost V 0 bases and J 7 bases; bases outside gene matches: 0. The DNA of the CDR3 is TGTGCCAGCAGCTTGGGACTAGCGGGGAATGAGCAGTTCTTC. Translated, it gives CASSLGLAGNEQFF.